This TCR beta chain is from a study of blood T cell repertoires in COVID-19. This CDR3 spans 16 amino acids. Germline V gives CDR1 SGHRS, CDR2 YFSETQ. Between the trimmed V and J ends, which lost 0 bases and 7 bases, there was a span of 14 bases. TCRdb's table, derived via immunoSEQ multiplex PCR, lists solely in-frame clones and lacks some. This sample has 200,000 to 250,000 clones; about 91% occur once, and the top ten carry roughly 1.2%. Sequenced material: peripheral blood. This receptor was taken from a man aged 30 to 45 with acute or convalescent COVID-19. The chain employs TRBV5-1 and TRBJ1-6; TRBD1 is a possible D gene (5 bases). The CDR3 here is CASSLGSGGRNSPLHF. CDR3 in DNA: TGCGCCAGCAGCTTGGGGAGCGGGGGAAGGAATTCACCCCTCCACTTT.